Listed below are T cell receptor beta chains from one sample, sequenced in a study of blood T cell repertoires in COVID-19. Generated by immunoSEQ multiplex PCR, the TCRdb table keeps only in-frame clones and is missing some. The profile covers some 290,000 clones, with more than 70% appearing a single time and around 11% taken by the ten largest. Sequencing used peripheral blood. The receptors stem from a woman aged 25 to 45 with COVID-19, enrolled during active disease. Each CDR3 is given with its conserved first and last residue. The order of the fields is clone size, D gene, V gene, J gene, CDR3 protein, CDR3 DNA. The D gene is left open where the match is weak. Clone size appears in some rows only: once, few, many, or a class for an expanded clone.

NA	TRBD2	TRBV9	TRBJ2-7	CASSVAPAGAQPYEQYF	TGTGCCAGCAGCGTAGCCCCAGCGGGAGCCCAGCCCTACGAGCAGTACTTC
NA	NA	TRBV4-3	TRBJ1-3	CASSQGGGSGNTIYF	TGCGCCAGCAGCCAAGGTGGGGGGTCAGGAAACACCATATATTTT
NA	NA	TRBV3-1/TRBV3-2	TRBJ2-1	CASRGLDNEQFF	TGTGCCAGCAGAGGACTTGACAATGAGCAGTTCTTC
NA	TRBD1	TRBV5-1	TRBJ1-6	CASGSGTGPYNSPLHF	TGCGCCAGCGGATCCGGGACAGGTCCCTATAATTCACCCCTCCACTTT
few	TRBD1	TRBV3-1/TRBV3-2	TRBJ1-6	CASSQVGQGSPLHF	TGTGCCAGCAGCCAAGTAGGACAGGGGTCACCCCTCCACTTT
NA	NA	TRBV19	TRBJ1-1	CASSIGGNAEAFF	TGTGCCAGTAGTATTGGGGGGAATGCTGAAGCTTTCTTT
NA	TRBD2	TRBV19	TRBJ2-1	CASGTRPFF	TGTGCCAGCGGGACTAGGCCGTTCTTC
NA	NA	TRBV7-8	TRBJ2-1	CASSLGGSYNEQFF	TGTGCCAGCAGCTTAGGTGGGAGCTACAATGAGCAGTTCTTC
NA	NA	TRBV24-1	TRBJ2-1	CATSVGDEQFF	TGTGCCACCAGTGTAGGAGATGAGCAGTTCTTC
NA	TRBD2	TRBV19	TRBJ2-5	CASSIGLAEGETQYF	TGTGCCAGTAGTATAGGACTAGCGGAGGGAGAGACCCAGTACTTC
NA	NA	TRBV19	TRBJ2-3	CATSSDSSTDTQYF	TGTGCCACTTCATCGGACAGCTCCACAGATACGCAGTATTTT
few	NA	TRBV5-1	TRBJ1-5	CASSIGQSQPQHF	TGCGCCAGCAGTATAGGACAGTCTCAGCCCCAGCATTTT
NA	TRBD2	TRBV28	TRBJ2-1	CASSLCLAAYNEQFF	TGTGCCAGCAGTTTATGCCTAGCGGCATACAATGAGCAGTTCTTC
once	NA	TRBV10-3	TRBJ1-2	CAISELSYGYTF	TGTGCCATCAGTGAGTTGAGCTATGGCTACACCTTC
few	TRBD1	TRBV9	TRBJ2-3	CASSLRTGSTDTQYF	TGTGCCAGCAGCCTAAGGACAGGGAGCACAGATACGCAGTATTTT
NA	TRBD1	TRBV6-4	TRBJ1-5	CASSLGQGTPRHF	TGTGCCAGCAGTCTTGGACAGGGTACGCCCCGGCATTTT
NA	TRBD2	TRBV6-1	TRBJ2-1	CASSDAGTSYNEQFF	TGTGCCAGCAGTGACGCCGGGACTAGTTACAATGAGCAGTTCTTC
NA	TRBD1	TRBV2	TRBJ1-2	CASSEDRGSGGYTF	TGTGCCAGCAGTGAAGACAGGGGAAGCGGTGGCTACACCTTC
NA	NA	TRBV6-1	TRBJ2-7	CASSEVHGHLYEQYF	TGTGCCAGCAGTGAAGTCCATGGACATCTTTACGAGCAGTACTTC
once	NA	TRBV2	TRBJ1-3	CASSDPENTIYF	TGTGCCAGCAGTGATCCGGAGAACACCATATATTTT
NA	NA	TRBV2	TRBJ1-2	CASRLQGVKGYTF	TGTGCCAGCAGATTACAGGGAGTTAAAGGCTACACCTTC
NA	NA	TRBV29-1	TRBJ1-1	CSVEGRGAEAFF	TGCAGCGTTGAAGGCAGGGGAGCTGAAGCTTTCTTT
few	NA	TRBV10-2	TRBJ1-3	CASTTGRAGNTIYF	TGCGCCAGCACCACAGGGCGGGCTGGAAACACCATATATTTT